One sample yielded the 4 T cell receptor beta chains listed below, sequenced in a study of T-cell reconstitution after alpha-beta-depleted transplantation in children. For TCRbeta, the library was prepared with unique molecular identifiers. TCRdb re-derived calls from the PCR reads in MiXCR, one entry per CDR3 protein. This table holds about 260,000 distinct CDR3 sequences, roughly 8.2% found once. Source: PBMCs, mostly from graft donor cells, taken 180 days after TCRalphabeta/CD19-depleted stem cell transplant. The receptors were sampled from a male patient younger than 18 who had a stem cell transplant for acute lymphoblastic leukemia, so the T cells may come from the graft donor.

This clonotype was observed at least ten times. DNA for the CDR3: TGTGCCAGCAGCTACACTTTTCGAGCGGGAACTACAGATACGCAGTATTTT. Amino acids: CASSYTFRAGTTDTQYF. The J gene is TRBJ2-3, the V gene TRBV7-9; 7 bases map to TRBD2. Germline V gene data show CDR1 as SEHNR and CDR2 as FQNEAQ (reference sequence). This CDR3 contains 17 residues. V lost 4 bases and J lost 3; bases outside the gene matches: 13.

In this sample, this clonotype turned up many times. The CDR3 protein is CASSPEVNNEQFF. The DNA of the CDR3 is TGTGCCAGCTCACCGGAGGTAAACAATGAGCAGTTCTTC. The chain carries TRBV18 and TRBJ2-1; D might be TRBD2 (5 bases). The CDR3 has 13 residues. V was trimmed by 3 bases and J by 5 bases, leaving 8 bases between them. Germline CDR1 reads KGHSH; CDR2 reads LQKENI.

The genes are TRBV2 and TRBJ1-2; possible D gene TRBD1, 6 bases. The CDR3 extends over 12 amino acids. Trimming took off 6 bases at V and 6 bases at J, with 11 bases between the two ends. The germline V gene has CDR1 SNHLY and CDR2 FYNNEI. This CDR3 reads CASRQEGDGYTF. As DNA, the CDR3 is TGTGCCAGCAGGCAGGAGGGGGATGGCTACACCTTC.

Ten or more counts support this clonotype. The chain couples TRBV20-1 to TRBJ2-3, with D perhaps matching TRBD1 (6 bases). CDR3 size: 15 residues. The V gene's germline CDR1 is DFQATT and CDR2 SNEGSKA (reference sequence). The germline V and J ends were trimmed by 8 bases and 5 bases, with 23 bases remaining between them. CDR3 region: CSRQPGHGAIDTQYF. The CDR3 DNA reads TGCAGTCGTCAGCCGGGACACGGCGCCATAGATACGCAGTATTTT.